This TCR beta chain is drawn from a study of radiation and T cells in renal cell carcinoma (TCRdb year 2020). For context, the study as a whole: A total of 50 or so samples underwent TCR beta sequencing, made up of some 26 tumors and around 27 peripheral blood samples. In the approximately 58 samples combined, 4 million to 5 million unique CDR3 nucleotide sequences were found, encoding about 3 million unique CDR3 amino acid sequences. Findings and caveats that apply to the study as a whole: Irradiated tumors showed higher TCR clonality than controls, with the top 100 clonotypes averaging around 54% of the repertoire versus about 45% in nephrectomy-only tumors. The single-armed trial design could not address effects of radiation dose or scheduling on the TCR repertoire. Compared with control tumors, irradiated tumors had a greater number of dominant CDR3 motifs, and these motifs made up a bigger portion of the repertoire. Because only small tumor regions of about 0.94 g were available, the study did not capture intratumoral heterogeneity.

The immunoSEQ kit was used, according to the manufacturer's recommendations, to generate TCR beta libraries from genomic DNA. Library preparation used a first multiplex PCR with proprietary primers, then a second PCR adding unique barcodes, with bead cleanups after each round. Each sample batch included a kit-provided positive control reaction and a negative control reaction. The final libraries were assessed on an Agilent 4200 TapeStation D1000 ScreenTape, pooled by volume, and quantified by qPCR. Sequencing was performed on an Illumina NextSeq500 with a MidOutput 150-cycle cartridge, and 156 Read1 and 15 Index1 cycles were run with kit custom primers. The pooled library was loaded at approximately 0.98 pM with approximately 20% PhiX control spiked in. In the authors' own workflow: Vendor-processed data were analyzed in R, with a clonotype defined as all T cells sharing the same CDR3 nucleotide sequence. For clone abundance analyses, frequencies were normalized to the 10,000 most abundant clones per sample. Public T cell clones, averaging fewer than five per sample, were removed before analysis. ImmunoMap was used for dominant motif analysis with the PAM10 matrix, a gap penalty of 30, and a homology threshold of 0.3, and any motif reaching a cumulative frequency of at least 0.01 was considered dominant. TCRdb retrieved this table from immuneACCESS and kept in-frame rearrangements only. Not all clones are present; in checked studies, unresolved V genes account for under half, and no reason is known for the remainder. V, J and clone size were drawn from that table, and D and trimming were deduced from the DNA. This sample comprises 25,000 or so clones, roughly 53% of them detected only once. Clones ranked in the top ten supply about 20% of the sample.

The time point label here, explained by the study, means: tumor resected at nephrectomy. This specimen's treatment or condition label, interpreted: treatment-naive control, cytoreductive nephrectomy. Control tumors came from treatment-naive renal cell carcinoma patients who underwent cytoreductive nephrectomy without prior radiation. Renal cell carcinoma with clear cell pathology was present in all patients. The control tumors sequenced for TCR were resected between 2011 and 2014 from some ten males and a few females whose median age was 57 years (range roughly 40 to 85). Tumor processing involved mechanical dissociation, digestion with collagenase/hyaluronidase at 37 degrees C, handling in gentleMACS C tubes, and storage in liquid nitrogen. Genomic DNA for TCR sequencing was prepared using the QIAamp DNA Blood Mini Kit (Qiagen). Samples were included in the analyses only if all quality control checks were passed.

With respect to this clone: There is no known antigen for this receptor. Base qualities are not at hand, and no much larger clone is one base apart.

V trim: 1 base; J trim: 4 bases; unmatched bases: 0. Taken from cysteine to phenylalanine, the CDR3 has 13 residues. The retained sequence is limited to the CDR3, 39 bases, with the frame set at the first base. Taken from the germline V gene, the CDR1 and CDR2 loops are LGHNT and FRNRAP. This receptor was taken from a human donor with renal cell carcinoma. In this chain, TRBV12-5 is recombined with TRBJ2-7, with 8 middle bases fitting TRBD1. Sample: tumor tissue, taken from a patient whose treatment was nephrectomy without radiotherapy. The DNA sequence is as follows: TGTGCTAGTGGTTTGGGGACAGGGTACGAGCAGTACTTC. This sequence encodes CASGLGTGYEQYF. Supplemented by the reference TRBV12-5 and TRBJ2-7 proteins around the CDR3, the complete variable domain is DARVTQTPRHKVTEMGQEVTMRCQPILGHNTVFWYRQTMMQGLELLAYFRNRAPLDDSGMPKDRFSAEMPDATLATLKIQPSEPRDSAVYFCASGLGTGYEQYFGPGTRLTVT.